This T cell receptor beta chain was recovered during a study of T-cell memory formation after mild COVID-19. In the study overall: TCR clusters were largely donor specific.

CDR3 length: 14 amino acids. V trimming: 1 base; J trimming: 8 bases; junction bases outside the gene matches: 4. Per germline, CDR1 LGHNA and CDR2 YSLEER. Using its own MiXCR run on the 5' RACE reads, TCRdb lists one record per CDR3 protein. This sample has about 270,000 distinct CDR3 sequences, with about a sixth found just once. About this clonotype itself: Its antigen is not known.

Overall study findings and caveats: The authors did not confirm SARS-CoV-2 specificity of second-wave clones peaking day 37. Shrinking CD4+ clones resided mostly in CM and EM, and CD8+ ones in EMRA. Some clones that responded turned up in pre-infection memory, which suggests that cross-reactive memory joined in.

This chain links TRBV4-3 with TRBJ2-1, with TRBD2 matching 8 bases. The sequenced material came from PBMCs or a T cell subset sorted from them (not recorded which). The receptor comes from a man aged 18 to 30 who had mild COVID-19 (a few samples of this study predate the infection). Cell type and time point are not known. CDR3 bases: TGCGCCAGCAGCCAAGGGGGACTAGTCCATGAGCAGTTCTTC. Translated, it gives CASSQGGLVHEQFF.